This T cell receptor beta chain was documented in a study of tumor-infiltrating lymphocytes in primary liver carcinoma. Study at large: Patients were both men and women, whose ages ran from 30 to 69 years. Overall study findings and caveats: Tumors carried a top-250-clone fraction significantly exceeding that of blood (p = 0.039).

Blood RNA was derived from unsorted whole blood, and germline DNA was extracted too. This clonotype showed up just a few times. Its target is unknown. Trimming at V came to 4 bases and at J to 4 bases, leaving 9 bases not matched to a gene. The CDR3 covers 16 residues. CDR1 and CDR2 (germline): SGHNT, YYREEE (reference sequence). The investigators made TCR beta cDNA from about 500 ng total RNA, using a constant-region primer. What produced the TCR beta libraries was three nested multiplex PCR rounds using slightly modified ARM-PCR. Researchers ran the first two PCR rounds for approximately 10 cycles each with TRBV1-TRBV30 forward primers and a C-beta reverse primer. Using its own MiXCR run on the multiplex PCR reads, TCRdb lists one record per CDR3 protein. The sample lists approximately 330,000 distinct CDR3 sequences; almost 65% were seen once.

The TCR sequence derives from a middle-aged man with primary liver carcinoma and hepatitis B virus infection. This chain links TRBV5-4 with TRBJ2-2; 8 bases are shared with TRBD2. Sample: peripheral blood. CDR3 in DNA: TGTGCCAGCAGCGGGGGGACCGGGAGGGTCACCGGGGAGCTGTTTTTT. Translating gives CASSGGTGRVTGELFF.